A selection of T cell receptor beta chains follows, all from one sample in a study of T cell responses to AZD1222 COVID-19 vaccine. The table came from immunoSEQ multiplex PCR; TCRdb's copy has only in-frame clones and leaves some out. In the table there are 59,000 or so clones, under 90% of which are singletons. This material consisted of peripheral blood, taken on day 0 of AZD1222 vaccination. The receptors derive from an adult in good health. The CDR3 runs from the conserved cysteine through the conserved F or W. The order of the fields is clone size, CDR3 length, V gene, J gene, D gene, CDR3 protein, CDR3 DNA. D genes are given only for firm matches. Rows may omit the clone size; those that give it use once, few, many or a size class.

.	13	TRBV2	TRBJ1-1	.	CASLLRGNTEAFF	TGTGCCAGCCTCCTACGGGGAAACACTGAAGCTTTCTTT
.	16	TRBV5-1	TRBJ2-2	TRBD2	CASSFGLAGVRGELFF	TGCGCCAGCAGCTTCGGACTAGCGGGAGTAAGAGGGGAGCTGTTTTTT
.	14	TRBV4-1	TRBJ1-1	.	CASSRATGEGEAFF	TGCGCCAGCAGCCGGGCGACGGGGGAAGGTGAAGCTTTCTTT
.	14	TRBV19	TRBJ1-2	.	CASTPRDTLYGYTF	TGTGCCAGTACCCCCCGGGACACGCTCTATGGCTACACCTTC
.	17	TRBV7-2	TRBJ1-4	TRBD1	CASSWWYRTGGREKLFF	TGTGCCAGCAGCTGGTGGTATAGGACAGGGGGGCGTGAAAAACTGTTTTTT
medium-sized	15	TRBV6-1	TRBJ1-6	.	CASSDAGDSVSPLHF	TGTGCCAGCAGTGATGCTGGGGACTCCGTTTCACCCCTCCACTTT
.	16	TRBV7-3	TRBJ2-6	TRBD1	CASSLLGGAGANVLTF	TGTGCCAGCAGCTTACTAGGGGGCGCTGGGGCCAACGTCCTGACTTTC
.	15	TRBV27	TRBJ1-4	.	CASSLGSGYGEKLFF	TGTGCCAGCAGTTTAGGGTCAGGCTATGGTGAAAAACTGTTTTTT
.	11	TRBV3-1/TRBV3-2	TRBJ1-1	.	CASSQSNRAFF	TGTGCCAGCAGCCAATCCAACAGGGCTTTCTTT
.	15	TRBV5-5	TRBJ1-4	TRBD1	CASSRALTGNEKLFF	TGTGCCAGCAGCCGCGCCTTGACAGGGAATGAAAAACTGTTTTTT
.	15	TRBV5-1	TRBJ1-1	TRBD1	CASSLGDRVSTEAFF	TGCGCCAGCAGCTTGGGGGACAGGGTATCCACTGAAGCTTTCTTT
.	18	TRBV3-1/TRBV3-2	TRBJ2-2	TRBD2	CASSQGLAGGYGTGELFF	TGTGCCAGCAGCCAGGGACTAGCGGGGGGGTATGGCACCGGGGAGCTGTTTTTT
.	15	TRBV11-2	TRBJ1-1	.	CASSLAGGLGTEAFF	TGTGCCAGCAGCTTGGCGGGCGGACTTGGCACTGAAGCTTTCTTT
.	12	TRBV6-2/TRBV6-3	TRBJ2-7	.	CASSGGPYEQYF	TGTGCCAGCAGTGGCGGGCCCTACGAGCAGTACTTC
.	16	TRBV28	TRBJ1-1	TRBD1	CASSLWAGTGHTEAFF	TGTGCCAGCAGTTTATGGGCTGGGACAGGGCACACTGAAGCTTTCTTT